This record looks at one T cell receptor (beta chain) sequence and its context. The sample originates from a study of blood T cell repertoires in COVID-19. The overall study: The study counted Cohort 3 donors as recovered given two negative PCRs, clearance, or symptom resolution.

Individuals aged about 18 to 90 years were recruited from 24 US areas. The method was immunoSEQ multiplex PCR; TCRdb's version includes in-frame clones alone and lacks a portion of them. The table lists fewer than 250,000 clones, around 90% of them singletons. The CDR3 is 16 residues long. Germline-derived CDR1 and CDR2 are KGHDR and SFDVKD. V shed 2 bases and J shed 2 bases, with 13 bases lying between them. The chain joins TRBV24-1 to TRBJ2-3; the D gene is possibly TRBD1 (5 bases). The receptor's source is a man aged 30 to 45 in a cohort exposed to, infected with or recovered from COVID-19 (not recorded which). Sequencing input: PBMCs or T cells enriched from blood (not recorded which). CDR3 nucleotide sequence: TGTGCCACCAGTGATTCAAAGGGGTGGAACACAGATACGCAGTATTTT. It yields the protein CATSDSKGWNTDTQYF.